The rows below give T cell receptor beta chains drawn from one sample of a study of T cell responses to AZD1222 COVID-19 vaccine. Assay: immunoSEQ multiplex PCR; the TCRdb copy retains only in-frame clones and omits some. The data hold under 95,000 clones, with approximately 85% observed a single time. The specimen was peripheral blood, collected 28 days after the second AZD1222 dose. Receptors were obtained from an adult who received the AZD1222 COVID-19 vaccine. Both conserved end residues are part of each CDR3. The order of the fields is D gene, V gene, CDR3 length, clone size, J gene, CDR3 DNA, CDR3 protein. A D gene is named only where the DNA matches it firmly. Clone size appears in some rows only: once, few, many, or a class for an expanded clone.

d_call: NA
v_call: TRBV18
cdr3_length: 15
clone_size: NA
j_call: TRBJ2-7
cdr3_nt: TGTGCCAGCTCACCACAAACAGGGACCCCCTACGAGCAGTACTTC
cdr3_aa: CASSPQTGTPYEQYF

d_call: NA
v_call: TRBV19
cdr3_length: 12
clone_size: NA
j_call: TRBJ1-1
cdr3_nt: TGTGCCAGTAGGGGGGGTCTACCTGAAGCTTTCTTT
cdr3_aa: CASRGGLPEAFF

d_call: TRBD2
v_call: TRBV4-1
cdr3_length: 17
clone_size: NA
j_call: TRBJ2-1
cdr3_nt: TGCGCCAGCAGCCAAAAGCTAGCGGGGGCGTTGGGGGATGAGCAGTTCTTC
cdr3_aa: CASSQKLAGALGDEQFF

d_call: TRBD2
v_call: TRBV29-1
cdr3_length: 17
clone_size: NA
j_call: TRBJ2-1
cdr3_nt: TGCAGCGTTGACGCTAGCGGGGGTACGATTTCCTACAATGAGCAGTTCTTC
cdr3_aa: CSVDASGGTISYNEQFF

d_call: TRBD1
v_call: TRBV5-6
cdr3_length: 15
clone_size: few
j_call: TRBJ2-5
cdr3_nt: TGTGCCAGCAGCTTGGCGGGACAGGGAACTGAGACCCAGTACTTC
cdr3_aa: CASSLAGQGTETQYF

d_call: NA
v_call: TRBV7-8
cdr3_length: 14
clone_size: NA
j_call: TRBJ2-7
cdr3_nt: TGTGCCAGCAGCTTTGGGTCCGTCTCCTACGAGCAGTACTTC
cdr3_aa: CASSFGSVSYEQYF

d_call: NA
v_call: TRBV6-5
cdr3_length: 14
clone_size: NA
j_call: TRBJ1-3
cdr3_nt: TGTGCCAGCAGATCGGAGGGTTTGGAGGACACCATATATTTT
cdr3_aa: CASRSEGLEDTIYF

d_call: TRBD1
v_call: TRBV9
cdr3_length: 14
clone_size: NA
j_call: TRBJ2-5
cdr3_nt: TGTGCCAGCAGCGTGGGGACAGAACAAGAGACCCAGTACTTC
cdr3_aa: CASSVGTEQETQYF

d_call: NA
v_call: TRBV25-1
cdr3_length: 18
clone_size: NA
j_call: TRBJ1-1
cdr3_nt: TGTGCCAGCAGTGAGTTCACAGGAGGCGCCGGCGGGAACACTGAAGCTTTCTTT
cdr3_aa: CASSEFTGGAGGNTEAFF

d_call: NA
v_call: TRBV30
cdr3_length: 16
clone_size: NA
j_call: TRBJ2-6
cdr3_nt: TGTGCCTGGAGTGTTTCCGCCGTCTCTGGGGCCAACGTCCTGACTTTC
cdr3_aa: CAWSVSAVSGANVLTF

d_call: NA
v_call: TRBV4-1
cdr3_length: 16
clone_size: NA
j_call: TRBJ1-6
cdr3_nt: TGCGCCAGCAGCCAAGAAACAGGGAACTATAATTCACCCCTCCACTTT
cdr3_aa: CASSQETGNYNSPLHF

d_call: TRBD2
v_call: TRBV15
cdr3_length: 16
clone_size: NA
j_call: TRBJ2-3
cdr3_nt: TGTGCCACCAGCAGATTCGTTGCGGGGGTCCCGGATACGCAGTATTTT
cdr3_aa: CATSRFVAGVPDTQYF

d_call: NA
v_call: TRBV3-1/TRBV3-2
cdr3_length: 14
clone_size: few
j_call: TRBJ1-6
cdr3_nt: TGTGCCAGCAGCCAAGTCAGGAACGGCTCACCCCTCCACTTT
cdr3_aa: CASSQVRNGSPLHF

d_call: TRBD1
v_call: TRBV4-1
cdr3_length: 16
clone_size: NA
j_call: TRBJ1-1
cdr3_nt: TGCGCCAGCAGCCAAGACTTGACAGGGGGGCACACTGAAGCTTTCTTT
cdr3_aa: CASSQDLTGGHTEAFF

d_call: NA
v_call: TRBV15
cdr3_length: 14
clone_size: NA
j_call: TRBJ2-7
cdr3_nt: TGTGCCACCAGCAGACTCCTCCAGGGTAACGAGCAGTACTTC
cdr3_aa: CATSRLLQGNEQYF

d_call: NA
v_call: TRBV4-2
cdr3_length: 16
clone_size: NA
j_call: TRBJ1-1
cdr3_nt: TGTGCCAGCAGCCAAGAAGAGGGAGTCATGAACACTGAAGCTTTCTTT
cdr3_aa: CASSQEEGVMNTEAFF

d_call: NA
v_call: TRBV14
cdr3_length: 19
clone_size: once
j_call: TRBJ1-5
cdr3_nt: TGTGCCAGCAGCCAAGAAGGGGAGGGGGGCCCCAATGGCAATCAGCCCCAGCATTTT
cdr3_aa: CASSQEGEGGPNGNQPQHF

d_call: NA
v_call: TRBV19
cdr3_length: 16
clone_size: NA
j_call: TRBJ1-4
cdr3_nt: TGTGCCAGTAGTATCGTAGGTGGGGATGAAGTGGAAAAACTGTTTTTT
cdr3_aa: CASSIVGGDEVEKLFF

d_call: NA
v_call: TRBV7-8
cdr3_length: 15
clone_size: NA
j_call: TRBJ1-6
cdr3_nt: TGTGCCAGCAGTCATATCGGGGAAATGGATTCACCCCTCCACTTT
cdr3_aa: CASSHIGEMDSPLHF

d_call: NA
v_call: TRBV7-9
cdr3_length: 12
clone_size: NA
j_call: TRBJ1-1
cdr3_nt: TGTGCCAGCAGCGCGGGGTACACTGAAGCTTTCTTT
cdr3_aa: CASSAGYTEAFF

d_call: NA
v_call: TRBV11-3
cdr3_length: 14
clone_size: NA
j_call: TRBJ2-3
cdr3_nt: TGTGCCAGCAGCTTCGGCGAAGACACAGATACGCAGTATTTT
cdr3_aa: CASSFGEDTDTQYF

d_call: NA
v_call: TRBV7-8
cdr3_length: 16
clone_size: NA
j_call: TRBJ1-5
cdr3_nt: TGTGCCAGCCAACAAACTGACGGGTCTAGCAATCAGCCCCAGCATTTT
cdr3_aa: CASQQTDGSSNQPQHF

d_call: NA
v_call: TRBV5-4
cdr3_length: 15
clone_size: NA
j_call: TRBJ2-5
cdr3_nt: TGTGCCAGCAGCTTGGATGGGACACCCCAAGAGACCCAGTACTTC
cdr3_aa: CASSLDGTPQETQYF

d_call: NA
v_call: TRBV15
cdr3_length: 14
clone_size: NA
j_call: TRBJ1-2
cdr3_nt: TGTGCCACCAGCAGTGGGCGGGGCAACTATGGCTACACCTTC
cdr3_aa: CATSSGRGNYGYTF

d_call: TRBD1
v_call: TRBV9
cdr3_length: 14
clone_size: NA
j_call: TRBJ1-2
cdr3_nt: TGTGCCAGCAGCAAACCGGGACAGGGTTTTGGCTACACCTTC
cdr3_aa: CASSKPGQGFGYTF

d_call: TRBD2
v_call: TRBV7-3
cdr3_length: 16
clone_size: NA
j_call: TRBJ2-2
cdr3_nt: TGTGCCAGCAGCCCCCGCGGGGGGACAAACACCGGGGAGCTGTTTTTT
cdr3_aa: CASSPRGGTNTGELFF

d_call: TRBD2
v_call: TRBV14
cdr3_length: 18
clone_size: NA
j_call: TRBJ2-3
cdr3_nt: TGTGCCAGCAGCCAGAGGACTAGCGGGGGTACTAGCACAGATACGCAGTATTTT
cdr3_aa: CASSQRTSGGTSTDTQYF

d_call: NA
v_call: TRBV7-6
cdr3_length: 13
clone_size: NA
j_call: TRBJ1-1
cdr3_nt: TGTGCCAGCAGCTTAGAACCAGGTACTGAAGCTTTCTTT
cdr3_aa: CASSLEPGTEAFF

d_call: TRBD2
v_call: TRBV7-8
cdr3_length: 15
clone_size: NA
j_call: TRBJ2-1
cdr3_nt: TGTGCCAGCAGCTCCGGGGGGGTTAACTACAATGAGCAGTTCTTC
cdr3_aa: CASSSGGVNYNEQFF

d_call: TRBD2
v_call: TRBV6-5
cdr3_length: 15
clone_size: NA
j_call: TRBJ2-5
cdr3_nt: TGTGCCAGCAGTTCCCTAGCGGGGCAGCAAGAGACCCAGTACTTC
cdr3_aa: CASSSLAGQQETQYF

d_call: NA
v_call: TRBV6-5
cdr3_length: 14
clone_size: NA
j_call: TRBJ1-2
cdr3_nt: TGTGCCAGCCAGACGAGGGGGTCCGACTATGGCTACACCTTC
cdr3_aa: CASQTRGSDYGYTF

d_call: NA
v_call: TRBV2
cdr3_length: 13
clone_size: NA
j_call: TRBJ1-1
cdr3_nt: TGTGCCAGCAGGGGGGACCTGAACACTGAAGCTTTCTTT
cdr3_aa: CASRGDLNTEAFF